The 9 T cell receptor beta chains presented below share a single source sample, sequenced in a study of blood T cell repertoires in COVID-19. Assay: immunoSEQ multiplex PCR; the TCRdb copy retains only in-frame clones and omits some. The sample contains 270,000 or so clones, 70% to 90% of which appear only once. The sequenced sample consisted of peripheral blood. The receptors originated from a woman under 40 with active or convalescent COVID-19.

J is TRBJ2-7 and V is TRBV5-1; 9 nucleotides agree with TRBD1. The CDR3 runs to 15 residues. CDR1 and CDR2 (germline): SGHRS, YFSETQ. Trimming at V came to 9 bases and at J to 5 bases, leaving 15 bases not matched to a gene. CDR3 protein: CATSRTGTGFDEQYF. CDR3 DNA sequence: TGCGCCACCTCCAGAACCGGGACAGGGTTCGACGAGCAGTACTTC.

V usage is TRBV4-1 and J usage is TRBJ2-1; 10 positions match TRBD1. This CDR3 is 13 amino acids long. The germline V gene has CDR1 MGHRA and CDR2 YSYEKL. Trimming removed 6 bases from V and 10 bases from J; junction bases left unmatched: 6. The CDR3 nucleotides are TGCGCCAGCAGGGGGACAGGGGTCGTGGAGCAGTTCTTC. This encodes CASRGTGVVEQFF.

This clone has just one count. The chain has TRBV9 and TRBJ1-2; TRBD1 matches at 7 bases. This CDR3 contains 14 residues. The J segment lost 0 bases and the V segment lost 3 bases, leaving 2 bases of the junction unmatched. In germline, CDR1 is SGDLS, CDR2 YYNGEE. The CDR3, as DNA: TGTGCCAGCAGCGGGGACAGATCTAACTATGGCTACACCTTC. Protein: CASSGDRSNYGYTF.

This chain joins TRBV7-3 and TRBJ2-1, with D possibly TRBD2 on 6 matching bases. The CDR3 contains 16 residues. The germline gives CDR1 SGHTA, CDR2 FQGTGA. The V end was cut by 3 bases, the J end by 0 bases, with 12 bases between. CDR3 in DNA: TGTGCCAGCAGCTTCATGGCGGGAAGCTCCTACAATGAGCAGTTCTTC. The encoded protein is CASSFMAGSSYNEQFF.

The chain uses TRBV19 and TRBJ1-2; TRBD1 matches at 9 bases. Germline trimming cut 6 bases from V and 5 bases from J; bases unmatched to any gene: 7. The CDR3 is 14 residues long. CDR1 is LNHDA, CDR2 SQIVND, per germline (reference sequence). CDR3: CASSRWDRDYGYTF. The CDR3 coding sequence is TGTGCCAGTAGCCGATGGGACAGGGATTATGGCTACACCTTC. The full variable domain, in which reference TRBV19 and TRBJ1-2 provide the parts outside the CDR3, is DGGITQSPKYLFRKEGQNVTLSCEQNLNHDAMYWYRQDPGQGLRLIYYSQIVNDFQKGDIAEGYSVSREKKESFPLTVTSAQKNPTAFYLCASSRWDRDYGYTFGSGTRLTVV.

This rearrangement joins TRBV28 to TRBJ2-2; D unresolved. The length of the CDR3 is 14 residues. V was clipped by 2 bases and J by 3 bases, with 7 bases between them. CDR1 is MDHEN, CDR2 SYDVKM, per germline. CDR3 bases: TGTGCCAGCAGTTTAGAGGTGGACACCGGGGAGCTGTTTTTT. As protein: CASSLEVDTGELFF.

This rearrangement joins TRBV5-1 to TRBJ1-6; possibly TRBD1 for D (5 bases). Trimming removed 0 bases at V and 3 bases at J, with 13 bases between. The germline V gene encodes CDR1 SGHRS and CDR2 YFSETQ. The CDR3 contains 17 residues. The CDR3 DNA follows: TGCGCCAGCAGCTTGGCTCAGGGCCTCCACTATAATTCACCCCTCCACTTT. It codes for CASSLAQGLHYNSPLHF.

The chain couples TRBV28 to TRBJ1-2; TRBD1 agrees at 7 bases. J lost 5 bases, V lost 6 bases, and 6 bases had no gene match. The CDR3 totals 13 residues. From germline, CDR1 is MDHEN and CDR2 SYDVKM. CDR3 coding DNA: TGTGCCAGCAGCGTGACAGGGCAATATGGCTACACCTTC. This gives the protein CASSVTGQYGYTF.

This clone appeared a single time. The V call is TRBV6-6, the J call TRBJ1-6; the D is unclear. CDR3 size: 15 residues. V lost 7 bases and J 8 bases, leaving 18 bases between the germline ends. Per germline, CDR1 MNHNY and CDR2 SVGAGI (reference sequence). The CDR3 region has the DNA TGTGCCAGCACCTACGGGGTTTTAGCGGATTCACCCCTCCACTTT. It encodes CASTYGVLADSPLHF.